This passage covers 29 T cell receptor beta chains from one sample sequenced in a study of breast tumors, draining lymph nodes, adjacent tissues. Axillary draining lymph nodes of breast cancer patients supplied the node samples. TCRdb re-analysed the multiplex PCR reads in MiXCR, keeping a single row per CDR3 protein. Of roughly 220,000 distinct CDR3 sequences listed, less than 45% are singletons. Input material: axillary lymph node tissue. These receptors originate from a female donor with breast cancer. Some clones in this sample may be carry-over from other donors' samples.

V gene TRBV18 combines with J gene TRBJ2-5, with a possible D match to TRBD1 (5 bases). The CDR3 has 14 amino acids. Trimming stripped 5 bases from V and 4 bases from J, with 14 bases between. Germline V gives CDR1 KGHSH, CDR2 LQKENI. CDR3 nucleotide sequence: TGTGCCAGCTCAACGACAGCCGAAGGAGAGACCCAGTACTTC. It yields the protein CASSTTAEGETQYF.

The rearrangement uses TRBV6-5 and TRBJ2-5; 12 bases align to TRBD1. V was clipped by 5 bases and J by 8 bases; unmatched bases: 6. CDR3 size: 14 residues. Per germline, CDR1 MNHEY and CDR2 SVGAGI. The CDR3 spells CASSTGTGGKTQYF. DNA of the CDR3: TGTGCCAGCAGTACCGGGACAGGGGGCAAAACCCAGTACTTC.

This clonotype was seen many times. This chain joins TRBV7-9 and TRBJ1-2; perhaps TRBD1 as D (5 bases). CDR3 length equals 12 residues. Germline V lookup: CDR1 SEHNR, CDR2 FQNEAQ (reference sequence). V was shortened by 4 bases and J by 10 bases, with 13 bases between the two germline ends. CDR3 in DNA: TGTGCCAGCAGCTGGGACGGGGATGCCTACACCTTC. Protein product: CASSWDGDAYTF.

This clonotype was seen ten or more times. The chain employs TRBV9 and TRBJ2-3, with TRBD2 matching 10 bases. The V and J ends lost 0 bases and 6 bases, in that order; junction bases with no gene match: 7. This CDR3 contains 16 residues. Looked up from germline, CDR1 is SGDLS and CDR2 is YYNGEE. The CDR3 DNA sequence: TGTGCCAGCAGCGTAGAAGGGAGCGGGAGGGCGGATACGCAGTATTTT. Protein: CASSVEGSGRADTQYF. Filled out from reference TRBV9 and TRBJ2-3, the complete variable domain reads DSGVTQTPKHLITATGQRVTLRCSPRSGDLSVYWYQQSLDQGLQFLIQYYNGEERAKGNILERFSAQQFPDLHSELNLSSLELGDSALYFCASSVEGSGRADTQYFGPGTRLTVL.

Comment on this clonotype: Just one base apart from a much larger clone, this may be a read error. The CDR3 does not close with the conserved phenylalanine or tryptophan, likely indicating a read error. This rearrangement joins TRBV12-5 to TRBJ2-7; 13 positions agree with TRBD2. The trim removed 4 bases at V and 3 bases at J, leaving 15 bases unmatched. The germline CDR1 and CDR2 sequences are LGHNT and FRNRAP. The CDR3 totals 19 residues. The CDR3 region has the DNA TGTGCTAGTGGTTCGGACAGGGGATTCACTAGCGGGAGGGTCTACGAGCAGTACCTC. Amino acid sequence: CASGSDRGFTSGRVYEQYL.

This clonotype was detected ten times or more. The chain has TRBV6-2 or TRBV6-3 and TRBJ1-5, with D maybe TRBD1 (6 bases). Germline CDR1 and CDR2: MNHEY and SVGEGT. The CDR3 is 14 residues long. V was pared by 6 bases and J by 5 bases, with 14 bases between. CDR3 protein: CASRRTEIHQPQHF. CDR3 DNA: TGTGCCAGCAGAAGGACAGAAATTCATCAGCCCCAGCATTTT.

This rearrangement joins TRBV7-9 to TRBJ1-1; D possibly corresponds to TRBD1 (6 bases). This CDR3 is built from 15 residues. Germline CDR1 is SEHNR and CDR2 is FQNEAQ (reference sequence). Trimming took 5 bases from V and 4 from J, leaving 17 bases between them. The CDR3 sequence is CASSAGGGLGTEAFF. The CDR3 bases are TGTGCCAGCAGCGCTGGTGGGGGGCTGGGCACTGAAGCTTTCTTT.

The chain couples TRBV11-2 to TRBJ2-7, with D perhaps being TRBD1 or TRBD2 (6 bases each). Germline CDR1 SGHAT, CDR2 FQNNGV. This CDR3 is built from 15 residues. V gave up 5 bases and J gave up 7 bases, with 21 bases separating them. The CDR3 DNA reads TGTGCCAGCAGCCAATCCCGACAGGCAGCGGGTGAGCAGTACTTC. Protein: CASSQSRQAAGEQYF.

This sequence joins TRBV18 and TRBJ1-2; 9 bases map to TRBD1. The CDR3 is 15 amino acids. In germline, CDR1 is KGHSH, CDR2 LQKENI. Trimming removed 3 bases from V and 4 bases from J; junction bases left unmatched: 6. The CDR3 protein is CASSPTETGGYGYTF. CDR3 DNA sequence: TGTGCCAGCTCACCGACCGAGACAGGGGGCTATGGCTACACCTTC. Full variable domain (rest looked up from reference TRBV18 and TRBJ1-2): NAGVMQNPRHLVRRRGQEARLRCSPMKGHSHVYWYRQLPEEGLKFMVYLQKENIIDESGMPKERFSAEFPKEGPSILRIQQVVRGDSAAYFCASSPTETGGYGYTFGSGTRLTVV.

A single count supports this clonotype. The chain recombines TRBV30 with TRBJ1-3; 7 nucleotides line up with TRBD1. Germline trimming cut 6 bases from V and 5 bases from J; bases unmatched to any gene: 16. Germline CDR1 GTSNPN, CDR2 SVGIG (reference sequence). The CDR3 is made up of 16 amino acids. For the CDR3, the DNA is TGTGCCTGTCAGGGTGTACGAGGGACAGTTCGAAACACCATATATTTT. Translating gives CACQGVRGTVRNTIYF.

The rearrangement joins TRBV9 to TRBJ2-5; TRBD1 aligns across 12 bases. Losses at the gene ends were 2 bases for V and 5 bases for J; bases not matched to a gene: 7. This CDR3 spans 16 amino acids. In germline, CDR1 is SGDLS, CDR2 YYNGEE. CDR3 sequence reads: CASSVGTGGNIETQYF. The CDR3 coding sequence is TGTGCCAGCAGCGTTGGGACAGGGGGCAACATCGAGACCCAGTACTTC.

This clonotype has a count of ten or more. J is TRBJ2-2 and V is TRBV2, with 8 bases aligning to TRBD1. This CDR3 contains 14 residues. The J segment lost 7 bases and the V segment lost 5 bases, leaving 6 bases of the junction unmatched. Germline V lookup: CDR1 SNHLY, CDR2 FYNNEI. CDR3 amino acids: CASSFGQGIGELFF. The CDR3 nucleotides read TGTGCCAGCAGTTTCGGACAGGGAATCGGGGAGCTGTTTTTT.

This clonotype showed up many times. The chain combines TRBV30 with TRBJ2-7; unclear D gene. Trimming stripped 0 bases from V and 2 bases from J, with 8 bases between. The germline gives CDR1 GTSNPN, CDR2 SVGIG (reference sequence). The CDR3 runs 13 residues. In nucleotides, the CDR3 is TGTGCCTGGAGTGTAGGTAGGCCCTACGAGCAGTACTTC. This codes for CAWSVGRPYEQYF. Together with reference TRBV30 and TRBJ2-7, the CDR3 gives the full variable domain: SQTIHQWPATLVQPVGSPLSLECTVEGTSNPNLYWYRQAAGRGLQLLFYSVGIGQISSEVPQNLSASRPQDRQFILSSKKLLLSDSGFYLCAWSVGRPYEQYFGPGTRLTVT.

Comments on this clonotype: One end of the junction is discordant with germline, which a read error may explain. The chain uses TRBV20-1 and TRBJ2-1; D not certain. The germline CDR1 and CDR2 sequences are DFQATT and SNEGSKA (reference sequence). The CDR3 loop spans 11 amino acids. The CDR3: CSAKGNNEQSF. CDR3 coding DNA: TGCAGTGCTAAGGGAAACAATGAGCAGTCCTTC.

This clonotype was detected many times. A junction boundary mismatches the germline segment, possibly from a read error. The rearrangement uses TRBV18 and TRBJ1-2; D remains unclear. This CDR3 region has 13 residues. Germline V gene sequence: CDR1 KGHSH, CDR2 LQKENI. The CDR3 sequence: CASSPGSNYGYTF. In DNA, the CDR3 is TGCGCCAGCAGCCCGGGCTCCAACTATGGCTACACCTTC. Drawing the rest from reference TRBV18 and TRBJ1-2, the complete variable domain is NAGVMQNPRHLVRRRGQEARLRCSPMKGHSHVYWYRQLPEEGLKFMVYLQKENIIDESGMPKERFSAEFPKEGPSILRIQQVVRGDSAAYFCASSPGSNYGYTFGSGTRLTVV.

This clonotype was detected many times. V is TRBV9 and J is TRBJ2-3, with D hard to call. The CDR3 length is 13 residues. V lost 0 bases, J lost 5 bases, and 7 bases lay in between. CDR1 is SGDLS, CDR2 YYNGEE, per germline. The CDR3: CASSVDRIDTQYF. DNA of the CDR3: TGTGCCAGCAGCGTAGATAGGATAGATACGCAGTATTTT.

The table lists this clonotype with many counts. The chain combines TRBV2 with TRBJ2-2; D possibly corresponds to TRBD2 (5 bases). V was trimmed by 1 base and J by 5 bases, leaving 11 bases between them. The CDR3 has 15 residues. Germline CDR1 and CDR2: SNHLY and FYNNEI. Written as DNA, the CDR3 is TGTGCCAGCAGTGAAGTGAGGGCCAGAACCGGGGAGCTGTTTTTT. Its protein is CASSEVRARTGELFF. The variable domain in full, completed from reference TRBV2 and TRBJ2-2, reads EPEVTQTPSHQVTQMGQEVILRCVPISNHLYFYWYRQILGQKVEFLVSFYNNEISEKSEIFDDQFSVERPDGSNFTLKIRSTKLEDSAMYFCASSEVRARTGELFFGEGSRLTVL.

This clonotype was observed a handful of times. With a much larger clone just one base away, this may be a read error. CDR3 coding DNA: TGTGCCAGCACCAAATCCAGCGGGGTTAACAATGAGCCGTTCTTC. Translating it yields CASTKSSGVNNEPFF. This rearrangement joins TRBV9 to TRBJ2-1; 7 bases are shared with TRBD2. Germline assignment: CDR1 SGDLS and CDR2 YYNGEE. The CDR3 runs to 15 residues.

On this clonotype: The conserved phenylalanine or tryptophan is not found at the CDR3 terminus, so this likely reflects a read error. It is unclear where the CDR3 begins or ends on the DNA, so no DNA is shown, and the CDR3 is as TCRdb lists it. The rearrangement joins TRBV14 to TRBJ2-6; TRBD2 reflects the table's D call only, with no check against the DNA. Including both end residues, the CDR3 is 10 amino acids long. CDR1 and CDR2 (germline): SGHDN, FVKESK. The CDR3 reads CASSQDYPDT.

This clonotype has a count of ten or more. The V and J genes are TRBV2 and TRBJ1-4, with no clear D. Germline CDR1 SNHLY, CDR2 FYNNEI. The CDR3 has 11 residues. Trimming left V 6 bases short and J 8 bases short, with 7 bases between. CDR3 DNA sequence: TGTGCCAGCAGGGTCGAGGAAAAACTGTTTTTT. This encodes CASRVEEKLFF.

The chain is built from TRBV20-1 and TRBJ2-1; D may be TRBD1 or TRBD2 (6 bases each). V lost 0 bases and J 6 bases, leaving 12 bases between the germline ends. The germline CDR1 and CDR2 sequences are DFQATT and SNEGSKA (reference sequence). CDR3 length equals 14 residues. In DNA form, the CDR3 reads TGCAGTGCTAGAGACAGGGGAGGTGTCAATGAGCAGTTCTTC. Translating it yields CSARDRGGVNEQFF.

Concerning this clonotype: Possible read error: a much larger clone is one base away. The chain has TRBV7-3 and TRBJ2-1; D could derive from TRBD1 or TRBD2 (5 bases each). CDR1 and CDR2 (germline): SGHTA, FQGTGA. The CDR3 spans 14 residues. The chain's CDR3 is CAGSRDLIYNEQFF. The CDR3 DNA is TGTGCCGGCAGCCGGGACCTGATTTACAATGAGCAGTTCTTC. Based on the CDR3 plus reference TRBV7-3 and TRBJ2-1, the full variable domain is GAGVSQTPSNKVTEKGKYVELRCDPISGHTALYWYRQSLGQGPEFLIYFQGTGAADDSGLPNDRFFAVRPEGSVSTLKIQRTERGDSAVYLCAGSRDLIYNEQFFGPGTRLTVL.

This rearrangement joins TRBV19 to TRBJ2-5; TRBD1 aligns across 7 bases. The CDR3 length is 15 residues. Looked up from germline, CDR1 is LNHDA and CDR2 is SQIVND (reference sequence). Trimming removed 9 bases from V and 5 bases from J; junction bases left unmatched: 15. The CDR3 here is CASSPSGGPKETQYF. CDR3 DNA sequence: TGTGCCAGCTCCCCGTCAGGGGGACCGAAGGAGACCCAGTACTTC.

This clonotype was detected many times. The rearrangement links TRBV10-1 to TRBJ2-3; the match to TRBD2 covers 7 bases. V shed 0 bases and J 0 bases; nucleotides not matched to a gene: 0. This CDR3 region has 15 residues. Germline V gene sequence: CDR1 WNHNN, CDR2 SYGVQD (reference sequence). The CDR3: CASSESGGSTDTQYF. DNA for the CDR3: TGCGCCAGCAGTGAGTCGGGAGGGAGCACAGATACGCAGTATTTT.

Ten or more counts support this clonotype. The chain joins TRBV15 to TRBJ2-2, with D unclear. The CDR3 totals 16 residues. The ends were cut back, 5 bases at V and 4 bases at J, with 17 bases in the middle. In germline, CDR1 is LNHNV, CDR2 YYDKDF (reference sequence). The CDR3 region is CATSPGQQRITGELFF. The CDR3 DNA follows: TGTGCCACCAGCCCCGGGCAACAGAGAATCACCGGGGAGCTGTTTTTT. Variable domain in full (rest from reference TRBV15 and TRBJ2-2): DAMVIQNPRYQVTQFGKPVTLSCSQTLNHNVMYWYQQKSSQAPKLLFHYYDKDFNNEADTPDNFQSRRPNTSFCFLDIRSPGLGDTAMYLCATSPGQQRITGELFFGEGSRLTVL.

V gene TRBV6-1 combines with J gene TRBJ1-2; possibly TRBD1 for D (5 bases). Between the trimmed V and J ends, which lost 2 bases and 6 bases, there was a span of 13 bases. The CDR3 is made up of 14 amino acids. Germline CDR1 MNHNS, CDR2 SASEGT. DNA for the CDR3: TGTGCCAGCAGTGAATGGCAGGGAAGGGATGGCTACACCTTC. As protein: CASSEWQGRDGYTF.

The chain uses TRBV12-3 or TRBV12-4 and TRBJ1-3; D call uncertain. V lost 7 bases to trimming and J lost 7 bases, with 11 bases between them. The CDR3 is made up of 12 amino acids. The CDR3, as DNA: TGTGCCAGCATTAAACACCGGAACACCATATATTTT. Its translation: CASIKHRNTIYF.

This clonotype was detected many times. Here the CDR3 DNA reads TGTGCCAGCAGCTCCAGGGGGTTTAGCAATCAGCCCCAGCATTTT. This codes for CASSSRGFSNQPQHF. V usage is TRBV5-6 and J usage is TRBJ1-5; TRBD1 agrees at 7 bases. V dropped 3 bases and J dropped 0; count of bases not matched to a gene: 3. The CDR3 is 15 residues long. The germline V gene has CDR1 SGHDT and CDR2 YYEEEE.

This clonotype was detected many times. This chain links TRBV7-2 with TRBJ1-2; 8 positions match TRBD1. CDR3 length: 14 residues. Per germline, CDR1 SGHTA and CDR2 FQGNSA. With V trimmed by 1 base and J by 8 bases, 6 bases remained unmatched. The CDR3 spells CASSLGDRGFGYTF. CDR3 nucleotides: TGTGCCAGCAGCTTAGGTGACAGGGGTTTCGGCTACACCTTC.